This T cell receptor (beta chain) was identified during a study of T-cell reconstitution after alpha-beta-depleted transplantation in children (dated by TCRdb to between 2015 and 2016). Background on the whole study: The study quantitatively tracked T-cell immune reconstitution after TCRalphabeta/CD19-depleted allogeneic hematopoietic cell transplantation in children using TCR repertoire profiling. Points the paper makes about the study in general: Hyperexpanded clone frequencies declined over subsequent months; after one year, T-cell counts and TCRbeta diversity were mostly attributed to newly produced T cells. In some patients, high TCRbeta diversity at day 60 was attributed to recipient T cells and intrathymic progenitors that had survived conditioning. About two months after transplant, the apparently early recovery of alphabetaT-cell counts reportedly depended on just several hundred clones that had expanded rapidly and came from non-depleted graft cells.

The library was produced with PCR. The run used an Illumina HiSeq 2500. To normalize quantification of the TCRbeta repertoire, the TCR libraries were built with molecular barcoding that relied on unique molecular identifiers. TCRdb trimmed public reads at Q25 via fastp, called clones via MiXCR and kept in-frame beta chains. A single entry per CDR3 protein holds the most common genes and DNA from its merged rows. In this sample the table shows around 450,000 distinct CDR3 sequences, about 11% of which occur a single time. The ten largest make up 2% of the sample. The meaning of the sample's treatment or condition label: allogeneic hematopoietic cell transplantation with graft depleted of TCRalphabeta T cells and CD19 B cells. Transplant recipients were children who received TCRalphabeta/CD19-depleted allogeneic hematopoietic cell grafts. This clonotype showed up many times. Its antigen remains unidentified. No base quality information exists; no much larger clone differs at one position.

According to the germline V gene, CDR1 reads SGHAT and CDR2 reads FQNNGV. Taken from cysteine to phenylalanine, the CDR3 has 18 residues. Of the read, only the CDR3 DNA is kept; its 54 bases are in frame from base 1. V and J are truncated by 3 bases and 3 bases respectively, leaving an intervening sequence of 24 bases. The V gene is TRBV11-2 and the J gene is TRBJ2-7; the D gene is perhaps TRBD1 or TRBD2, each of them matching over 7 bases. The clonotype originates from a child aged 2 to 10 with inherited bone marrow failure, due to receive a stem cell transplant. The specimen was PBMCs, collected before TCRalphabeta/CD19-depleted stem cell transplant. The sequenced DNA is TGTGCCAGCAGCTTGAGACAGGGTGATGCGGGAGTATTCTACGAGCAGTACTTC. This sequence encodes CASSLRQGDAGVFYEQYF. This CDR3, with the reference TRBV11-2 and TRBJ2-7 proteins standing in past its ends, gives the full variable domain EAGVAQSPRYKIIEKRQSVAFWCNPISGHATLYWYQQILGQGPKLLIQFQNNGVVDDSQLPKDRFSAERLKGVDSTLKIQPAKLEDSAVYLCASSLRQGDAGVFYEQYFGPGTRLTVT.